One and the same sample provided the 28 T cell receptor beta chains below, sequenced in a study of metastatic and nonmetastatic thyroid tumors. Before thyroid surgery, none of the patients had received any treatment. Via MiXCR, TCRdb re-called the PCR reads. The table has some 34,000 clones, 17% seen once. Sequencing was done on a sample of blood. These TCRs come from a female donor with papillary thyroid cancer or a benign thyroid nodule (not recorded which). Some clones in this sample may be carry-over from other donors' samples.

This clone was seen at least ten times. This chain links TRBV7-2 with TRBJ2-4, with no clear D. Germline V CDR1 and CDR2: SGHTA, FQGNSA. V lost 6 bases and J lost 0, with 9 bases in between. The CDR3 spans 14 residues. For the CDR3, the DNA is TGTGCCAGCAGTCCCGGCTTAGCCAAAAACATTCAGTACTTC. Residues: CASSPGLAKNIQYF.

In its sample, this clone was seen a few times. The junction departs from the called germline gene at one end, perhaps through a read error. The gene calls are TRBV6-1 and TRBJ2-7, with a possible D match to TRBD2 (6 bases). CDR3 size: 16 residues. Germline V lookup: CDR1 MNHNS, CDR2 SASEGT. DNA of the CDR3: TGTGTCAGCAGTCGAGGTCATGCGGGACGGTCTTCCGAGCAGTACTTC. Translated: CVSSRGHAGRSSEQYF.

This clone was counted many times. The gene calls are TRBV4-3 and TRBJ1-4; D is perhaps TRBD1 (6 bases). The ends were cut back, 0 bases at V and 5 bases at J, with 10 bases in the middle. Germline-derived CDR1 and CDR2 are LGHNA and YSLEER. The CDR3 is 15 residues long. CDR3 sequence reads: CASSQDGRGNEKLFF. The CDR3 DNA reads TGCGCCAGCAGCCAAGATGGCAGGGGCAATGAAAAACTGTTTTTT.

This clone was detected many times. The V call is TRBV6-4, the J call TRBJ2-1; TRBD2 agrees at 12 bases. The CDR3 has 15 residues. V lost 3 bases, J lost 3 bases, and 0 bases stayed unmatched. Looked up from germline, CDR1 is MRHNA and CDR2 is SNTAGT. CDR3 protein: CASSETSGSYNEQFF. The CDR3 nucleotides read TGTGCCAGCAGTGAGACTAGCGGGAGCTACAATGAGCAGTTCTTC.

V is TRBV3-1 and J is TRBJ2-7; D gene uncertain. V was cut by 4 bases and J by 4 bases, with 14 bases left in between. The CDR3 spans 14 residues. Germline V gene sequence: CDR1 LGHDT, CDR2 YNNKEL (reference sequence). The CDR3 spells CASSPEFHTYEQYF. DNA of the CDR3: TGTGCCAGCAGCCCGGAGTTCCATACATACGAGCAGTACTTC.

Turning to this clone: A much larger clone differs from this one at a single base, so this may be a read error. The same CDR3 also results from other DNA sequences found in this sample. Here the CDR3 DNA reads TGTGCCAGCTCACCGTCAGAAAACACCGAAGCTTTCTTT. Its translation is CASSPSENTEAFF. The chain has TRBV18 and TRBJ1-1; no reliable D call. In germline, CDR1 is KGHSH, CDR2 LQKENI. CDR3 length: 13 residues. Based on the CDR3 plus reference TRBV18 and TRBJ1-1, the full variable domain is NAGVMQNPRHLVRRRGQEARLRCSPMKGHSHVYWYRQLPEEGLKFMVYLQKENIIDESGMPKERFSAEFPKEGPSILRIQQVVRGDSAAYFCASSPSENTEAFFGQGTRLTVV.

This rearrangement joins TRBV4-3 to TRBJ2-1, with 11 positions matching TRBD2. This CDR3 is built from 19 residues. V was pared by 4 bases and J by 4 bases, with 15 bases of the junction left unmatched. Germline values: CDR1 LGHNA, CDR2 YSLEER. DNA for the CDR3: TGCGCCAGCAGCCGGTACTTCACCCGGGGGACTAGCGGATACAATGAGCAGTTCTTC. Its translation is CASSRYFTRGTSGYNEQFF.

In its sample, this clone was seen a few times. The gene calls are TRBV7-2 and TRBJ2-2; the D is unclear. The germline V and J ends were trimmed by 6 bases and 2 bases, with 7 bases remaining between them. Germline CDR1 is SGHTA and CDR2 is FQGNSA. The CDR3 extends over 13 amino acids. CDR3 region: CASRNHNTGELFF. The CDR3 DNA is TGTGCCAGCAGAAACCATAACACCGGGGAGCTGTTTTTT.

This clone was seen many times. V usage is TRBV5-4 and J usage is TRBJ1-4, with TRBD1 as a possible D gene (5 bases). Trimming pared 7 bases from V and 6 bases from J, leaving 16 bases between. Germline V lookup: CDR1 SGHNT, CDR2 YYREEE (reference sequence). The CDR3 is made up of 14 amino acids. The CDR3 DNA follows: TGTGCCAGCCACACTGCAGGGATGGATGAAAAACTGTTTTTT. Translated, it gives CASHTAGMDEKLFF.

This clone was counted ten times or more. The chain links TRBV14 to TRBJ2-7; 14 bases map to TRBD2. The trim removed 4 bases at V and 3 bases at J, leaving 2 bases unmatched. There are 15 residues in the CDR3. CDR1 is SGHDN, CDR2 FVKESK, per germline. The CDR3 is CASSRLAGGHYEQYF. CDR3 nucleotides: TGTGCCAGCAGCCGACTAGCGGGAGGGCACTACGAGCAGTACTTC.

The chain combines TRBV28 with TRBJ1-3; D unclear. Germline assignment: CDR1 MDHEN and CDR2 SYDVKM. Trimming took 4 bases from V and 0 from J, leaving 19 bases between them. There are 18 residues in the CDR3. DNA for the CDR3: TGTGCCAGCAGTTCGCCTGTCCCGGGATGCCCCTCTGGAAACACCATATATTTT. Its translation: CASSSPVPGCPSGNTIYF.

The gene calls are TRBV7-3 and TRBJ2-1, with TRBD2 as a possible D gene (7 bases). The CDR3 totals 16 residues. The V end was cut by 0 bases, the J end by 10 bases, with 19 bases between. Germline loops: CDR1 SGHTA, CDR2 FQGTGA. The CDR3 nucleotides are TGTGCCAGCAGCTTAACTGCCTTCGGGGGGCTTTCGGAGCAGTTCTTC. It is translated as CASSLTAFGGLSEQFF.

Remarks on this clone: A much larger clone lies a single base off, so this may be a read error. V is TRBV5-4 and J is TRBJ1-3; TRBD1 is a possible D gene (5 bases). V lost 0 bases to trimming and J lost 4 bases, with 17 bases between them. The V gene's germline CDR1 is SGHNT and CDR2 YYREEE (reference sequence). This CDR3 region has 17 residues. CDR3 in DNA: TGTGCCAGCAGCTTGGGTCTGTGGGACGAAGGGGGAAACACCATATATTTT. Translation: CASSLGLWDEGGNTIYF.

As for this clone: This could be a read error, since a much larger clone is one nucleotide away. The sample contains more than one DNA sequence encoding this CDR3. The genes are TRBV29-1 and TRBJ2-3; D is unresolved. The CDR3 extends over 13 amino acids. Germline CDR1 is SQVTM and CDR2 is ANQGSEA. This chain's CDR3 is CSVQRAEADTQYF. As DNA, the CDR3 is TGCAGCGTTCAACGGGCCGAGGCAGATACTCAGTATTTT.

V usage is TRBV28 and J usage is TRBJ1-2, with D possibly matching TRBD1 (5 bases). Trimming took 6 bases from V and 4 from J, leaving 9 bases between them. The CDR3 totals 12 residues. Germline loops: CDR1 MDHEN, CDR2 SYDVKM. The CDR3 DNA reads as TGTGCCAGCAGCGACAGTCTCTATGGCTACACCTTC. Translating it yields CASSDSLYGYTF.

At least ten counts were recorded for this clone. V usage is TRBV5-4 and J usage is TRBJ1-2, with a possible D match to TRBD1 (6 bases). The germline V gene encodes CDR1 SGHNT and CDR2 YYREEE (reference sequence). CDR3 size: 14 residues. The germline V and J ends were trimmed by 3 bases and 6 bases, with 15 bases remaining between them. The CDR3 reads CASSSGEALNGYTF. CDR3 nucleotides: TGTGCCAGCAGCTCAGGGGAGGCTCTAAATGGCTACACCTTC.

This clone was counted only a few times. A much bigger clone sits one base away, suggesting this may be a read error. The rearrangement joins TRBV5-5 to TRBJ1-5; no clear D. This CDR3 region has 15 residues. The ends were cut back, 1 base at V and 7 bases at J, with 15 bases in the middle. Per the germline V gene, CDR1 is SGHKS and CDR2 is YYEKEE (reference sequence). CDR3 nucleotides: TGTGCCAGCAGCTTGTATACAGTTCACGGCCAGCCCCAGCATTTT. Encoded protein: CASSLYTVHGQPQHF.

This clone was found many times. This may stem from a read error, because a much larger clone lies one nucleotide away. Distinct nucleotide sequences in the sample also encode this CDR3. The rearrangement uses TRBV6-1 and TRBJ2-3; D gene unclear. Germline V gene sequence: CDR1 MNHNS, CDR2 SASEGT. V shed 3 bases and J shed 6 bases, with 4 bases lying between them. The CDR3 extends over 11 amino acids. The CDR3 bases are TGTGCCAGCAGTGAGGTTGATACGCAGTATTTT. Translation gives CASSEVDTQYF.

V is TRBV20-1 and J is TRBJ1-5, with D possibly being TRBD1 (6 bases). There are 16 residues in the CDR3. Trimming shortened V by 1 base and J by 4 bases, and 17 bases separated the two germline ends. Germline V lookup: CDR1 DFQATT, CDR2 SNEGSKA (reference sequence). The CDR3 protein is CSARVTGTSGNQPQHF. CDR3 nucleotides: TGCAGTGCTAGAGTGACGGGGACATCGGGAAATCAGCCCCAGCATTTT.

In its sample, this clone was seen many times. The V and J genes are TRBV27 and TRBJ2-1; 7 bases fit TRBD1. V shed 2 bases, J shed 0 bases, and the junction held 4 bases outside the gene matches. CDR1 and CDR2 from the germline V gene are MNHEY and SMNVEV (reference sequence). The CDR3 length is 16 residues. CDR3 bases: TGTGCCAGCAGTTTAGACAGGGAGAGCTCCTACAATGAGCAGTTCTTC. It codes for CASSLDRESSYNEQFF.

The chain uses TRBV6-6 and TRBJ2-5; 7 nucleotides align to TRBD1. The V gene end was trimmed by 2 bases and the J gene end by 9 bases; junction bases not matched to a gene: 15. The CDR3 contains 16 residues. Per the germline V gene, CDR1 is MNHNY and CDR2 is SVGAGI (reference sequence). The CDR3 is CASSYPPGQIYGAQYF. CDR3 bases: TGTGCCAGCAGTTACCCGCCGGGACAGATTTACGGGGCCCAGTACTTC.

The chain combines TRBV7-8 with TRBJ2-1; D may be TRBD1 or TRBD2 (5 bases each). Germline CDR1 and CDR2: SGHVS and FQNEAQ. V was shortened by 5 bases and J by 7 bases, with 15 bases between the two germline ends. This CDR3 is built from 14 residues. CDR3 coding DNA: TGTGCCAGCAGCCAGGGCCAGCGGTGGAATGAGCAGTTCTTC. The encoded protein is CASSQGQRWNEQFF. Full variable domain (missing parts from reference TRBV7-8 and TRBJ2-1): GAGVSQSPRYKVAKRGQDVALRCDPISGHVSLFWYQQALGQGPEFLTYFQNEAQLDKSGLPSDRFFAERPEGSVSTLKIQRTQQEDSAVYLCASSQGQRWNEQFFGPGTRLTVL.

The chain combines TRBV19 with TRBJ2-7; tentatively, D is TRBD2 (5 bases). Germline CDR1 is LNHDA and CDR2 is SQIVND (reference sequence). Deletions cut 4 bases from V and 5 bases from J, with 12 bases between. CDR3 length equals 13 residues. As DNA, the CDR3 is TGTGCCAGTAGTAACCGCCCCGGGGACGAGCAGTACTTC. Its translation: CASSNRPGDEQYF.

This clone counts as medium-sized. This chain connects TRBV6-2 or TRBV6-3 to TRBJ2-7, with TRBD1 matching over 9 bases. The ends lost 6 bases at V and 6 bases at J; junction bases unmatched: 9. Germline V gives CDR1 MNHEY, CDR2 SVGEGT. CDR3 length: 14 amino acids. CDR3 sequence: CASRGDRASGEQYF. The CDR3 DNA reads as TGTGCCAGCAGGGGGGACAGGGCCTCTGGCGAGCAGTACTTC.

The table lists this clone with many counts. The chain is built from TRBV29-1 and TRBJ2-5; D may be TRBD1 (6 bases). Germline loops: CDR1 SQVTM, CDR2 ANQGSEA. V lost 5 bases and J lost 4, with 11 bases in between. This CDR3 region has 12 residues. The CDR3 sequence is CSVIQQGETQYF. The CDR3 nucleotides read TGCAGCGTTATTCAACAGGGAGAGACCCAGTACTTC.

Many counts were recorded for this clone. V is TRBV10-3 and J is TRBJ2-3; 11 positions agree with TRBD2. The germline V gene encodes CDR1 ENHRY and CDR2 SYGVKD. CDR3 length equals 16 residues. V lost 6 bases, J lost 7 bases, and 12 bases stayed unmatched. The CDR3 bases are TGTGCCATCAGCGCCCTGGGTAGCGGGAGGGAAAATACGCAGTATTTT. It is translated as CAISALGSGRENTQYF.

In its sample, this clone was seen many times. CDR3 protein: CASMVGRVDTQYF. CDR3 nucleotide sequence: TGTGCCAGCATGGTCGGGAGGGTAGATACGCAGTATTTT. The chain links TRBV28 to TRBJ2-3; 8 nucleotides agree with TRBD2. The CDR3 has 13 residues. Per the germline V gene, CDR1 is MDHEN and CDR2 is SYDVKM. The J segment lost 5 bases and the V segment lost 7 bases, leaving 5 bases of the junction unmatched.

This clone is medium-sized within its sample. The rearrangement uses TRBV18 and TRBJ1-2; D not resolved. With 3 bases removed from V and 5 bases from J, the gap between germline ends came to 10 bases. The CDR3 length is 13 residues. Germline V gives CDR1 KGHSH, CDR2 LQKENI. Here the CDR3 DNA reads TGTGCCAGCTCACCGAGTTCGGTGTATGGCTACACCTTC. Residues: CASSPSSVYGYTF.